Listed below are T cell receptor beta chains from one sample, sequenced in a study of T cell responses to AZD1222 COVID-19 vaccine. Clones were read by immunoSEQ multiplex PCR, and TCRdb kept only the in-frame ones, dropping some. In the table there are about 150,000 clones, 85% to 95% of which are singletons. Sequencing was performed on peripheral blood, taken 28 days after the second AZD1222 dose. The receptors were sampled from an adult who received the AZD1222 COVID-19 vaccine. The CDR3 runs from the conserved cysteine through the conserved F or W. The D gene is left open where the match is weak. Clone size is shown for a subset of rows, as once, few, many or a class of expanded clone.

v_call: TRBV25-1
j_call: TRBJ2-3
clone_size: NA
d_call: TRBD2
cdr3_aa: CASSESLGSGGFTDTQYF
cdr3_nt: TGTGCCAGCAGTGAATCTTTGGGTAGCGGGGGATTCACAGATACGCAGTATTTT

v_call: TRBV19
j_call: TRBJ1-1
clone_size: NA
d_call: NA
cdr3_aa: CASSITGMGNTEAFF
cdr3_nt: TGTGCCAGTAGTATTACAGGGATGGGGAACACTGAAGCTTTCTTT

v_call: TRBV7-9
j_call: TRBJ1-3
clone_size: once
d_call: NA
cdr3_aa: CASSLRARVAGNTIYF
cdr3_nt: TGTGCCAGCAGCTTAAGGGCTCGGGTAGCTGGAAACACCATATATTTT

v_call: TRBV6-5
j_call: TRBJ1-2
clone_size: NA
d_call: NA
cdr3_aa: CASTRGMTGGYTF
cdr3_nt: TGTGCCAGCACCAGAGGCATGACCGGGGGCTACACCTTC

v_call: TRBV5-1
j_call: TRBJ1-3
clone_size: NA
d_call: NA
cdr3_aa: CASSLMAGAGNTIYF
cdr3_nt: TGCGCCAGCAGCTTGATGGCGGGTGCCGGAAACACCATATATTTT

v_call: TRBV9
j_call: TRBJ2-3
clone_size: NA
d_call: TRBD2
cdr3_aa: CASSVRAGGPSDTQYF
cdr3_nt: TGTGCCAGCAGCGTACGGGCGGGAGGGCCCTCAGATACGCAGTATTTT

v_call: TRBV12-3/TRBV12-4
j_call: TRBJ1-2
clone_size: NA
d_call: NA
cdr3_aa: CASSSLQGGGYTF
cdr3_nt: TGTGCCAGCAGTTCGCTTCAGGGAGGAGGCTACACCTTC

v_call: TRBV18
j_call: TRBJ1-2
clone_size: NA
d_call: NA
cdr3_aa: CASSPGGTYGYTF
cdr3_nt: TGTGCCAGCTCACCGGGGGGGACCTATGGCTACACCTTC

v_call: TRBV24-1
j_call: TRBJ2-5
clone_size: NA
d_call: NA
cdr3_aa: CATSDSLRGETQYF
cdr3_nt: TGTGCCACCAGTGATTCACTGAGGGGAGAGACCCAGTACTTC

v_call: TRBV7-6
j_call: TRBJ1-1
clone_size: NA
d_call: TRBD1
cdr3_aa: CASSLLGQGITEAFF
cdr3_nt: TGTGCCAGCAGCTTATTGGGACAGGGAATCACTGAAGCTTTCTTT

v_call: TRBV6-5
j_call: TRBJ1-3
clone_size: NA
d_call: NA
cdr3_aa: CASSSNSGNTIYF
cdr3_nt: TGTGCCAGCAGTTCGAACTCTGGAAACACCATATATTTT

v_call: TRBV9
j_call: TRBJ1-1
clone_size: NA
d_call: TRBD1
cdr3_aa: CASRETGGAYTNTEAFF
cdr3_nt: TGTGCCAGCAGGGAGACAGGGGGCGCATATACGAACACTGAAGCTTTCTTT

v_call: TRBV9
j_call: TRBJ2-1
clone_size: NA
d_call: TRBD2
cdr3_aa: CASSVLAGVQNEQFF
cdr3_nt: TGTGCCAGCAGCGTCCTAGCGGGAGTACAGAATGAGCAGTTCTTC

v_call: TRBV4-1
j_call: TRBJ1-3
clone_size: once
d_call: NA
cdr3_aa: CASSQSRGRARGTGNTIYF
cdr3_nt: TGCGCCAGCAGCCAAAGTAGAGGCCGAGCCAGGGGAACTGGAAACACCATATATTTT

v_call: TRBV15
j_call: TRBJ1-4
clone_size: once
d_call: NA
cdr3_aa: CATSRVPSEKLFF
cdr3_nt: TGTGCCACCAGCAGAGTCCCCAGCGAAAAACTGTTTTTT

v_call: TRBV11-1
j_call: TRBJ1-1
clone_size: NA
d_call: NA
cdr3_aa: CASSPTSNTEAFF
cdr3_nt: TGTGCCAGCAGCCCAACGAGCAACACTGAAGCTTTCTTT

v_call: TRBV9
j_call: TRBJ1-5
clone_size: NA
d_call: NA
cdr3_aa: CASSVPGYSNQPQHF
cdr3_nt: TGTGCCAGCAGCGTCCCAGGTTATAGCAATCAGCCCCAGCATTTT

v_call: TRBV27
j_call: TRBJ1-1
clone_size: NA
d_call: NA
cdr3_aa: CASSRLGTSGKTEAFF
cdr3_nt: TGTGCCAGCAGTCGTCTAGGGACCTCCGGGAAGACTGAAGCTTTCTTT

v_call: TRBV24-1
j_call: TRBJ2-7
clone_size: NA
d_call: TRBD1
cdr3_aa: CATSDRATGKYEQYF
cdr3_nt: TGTGCCACCAGTGATCGCGCGACAGGGAAATACGAGCAGTACTTC

v_call: TRBV19
j_call: TRBJ1-2
clone_size: NA
d_call: NA
cdr3_aa: CASSTYNFFGSNYGYTF
cdr3_nt: TGTGCCAGTAGTACCTACAATTTCTTCGGATCTAACTATGGCTACACCTTC

v_call: TRBV19
j_call: TRBJ2-5
clone_size: NA
d_call: TRBD2
cdr3_aa: CASSGPGLAGVNEETQYF
cdr3_nt: TGTGCCAGTAGTGGCCCGGGACTAGCGGGAGTTAATGAAGAGACCCAGTACTTC

v_call: TRBV6-5
j_call: TRBJ2-2
clone_size: NA
d_call: NA
cdr3_aa: CASSRVFAGELFF
cdr3_nt: TGTGCCAGCAGTCGGGTCTTCGCCGGGGAGCTGTTTTTT

v_call: TRBV14
j_call: TRBJ2-1
clone_size: NA
d_call: NA
cdr3_aa: CASSQDQEVVVARVNNEQFF
cdr3_nt: TGTGCCAGCAGCCAAGATCAAGAGGTTGTAGTAGCACGGGTTAACAATGAGCAGTTCTTC

v_call: TRBV5-1
j_call: TRBJ2-3
clone_size: NA
d_call: TRBD2
cdr3_aa: CASSSLTLAGGKDTQYF
cdr3_nt: TGCGCCAGCAGCTCGCTGACACTAGCGGGGGGTAAAGATACGCAGTATTTT

v_call: TRBV2
j_call: TRBJ1-5
clone_size: NA
d_call: NA
cdr3_aa: CASSRGPYSNQPQHF
cdr3_nt: TGTGCCAGCAGCCGAGGACCTTATAGCAATCAGCCCCAGCATTTT

v_call: TRBV7-2
j_call: TRBJ1-4
clone_size: NA
d_call: NA
cdr3_aa: CASSPDGIGGKLFF
cdr3_nt: TGTGCCAGCAGCCCGGACGGAATCGGAGGAAAACTGTTTTTT

v_call: TRBV5-1
j_call: TRBJ1-4
clone_size: NA
d_call: TRBD1
cdr3_aa: CASRQGAGEKLFF
cdr3_nt: TGCGCCAGCAGACAGGGGGCAGGTGAAAAACTGTTTTTT

v_call: TRBV27
j_call: TRBJ2-3
clone_size: NA
d_call: TRBD1
cdr3_aa: CASSLSRTGGYTDTQYF
cdr3_nt: TGTGCCAGCAGTTTATCTAGGACAGGGGGCTACACAGATACGCAGTATTTT

v_call: TRBV5-1
j_call: TRBJ1-5
clone_size: NA
d_call: NA
cdr3_aa: CASSLGGGQPQHF
cdr3_nt: TGCGCCAGCAGCTTGGGGGGGGGTCAGCCCCAGCATTTT

v_call: TRBV14
j_call: TRBJ1-1
clone_size: NA
d_call: NA
cdr3_aa: CASSQQDGPGTEAFF
cdr3_nt: TGTGCCAGCAGCCAACAGGACGGGCCGGGGACTGAAGCTTTCTTT

v_call: TRBV12-3/TRBV12-4
j_call: TRBJ1-2
clone_size: NA
d_call: TRBD1
cdr3_aa: CASRRTGNGYTF
cdr3_nt: TGTGCCAGCAGACGGACAGGAAATGGCTACACCTTC

v_call: TRBV19
j_call: TRBJ1-2
clone_size: NA
d_call: NA
cdr3_aa: CASTAEVPVPSSGYTF
cdr3_nt: TGTGCCAGTACCGCCGAGGTTCCCGTGCCCTCTTCGGGCTACACCTTC

v_call: TRBV3-1/TRBV3-2
j_call: TRBJ1-1
clone_size: NA
d_call: NA
cdr3_aa: CASTRTGEAFF
cdr3_nt: TGTGCCAGCACTAGGACGGGTGAAGCTTTCTTT

v_call: TRBV4-1
j_call: TRBJ2-7
clone_size: NA
d_call: NA
cdr3_aa: CASSHPPVASYEQYF
cdr3_nt: TGCGCCAGCAGCCACCCTCCAGTAGCTTCCTACGAGCAGTACTTC

v_call: TRBV28
j_call: TRBJ2-3
clone_size: NA
d_call: NA
cdr3_aa: CASITGATDTQYF
cdr3_nt: TGTGCCAGCATTACCGGGGCCACAGATACGCAGTATTTT

v_call: TRBV27
j_call: TRBJ1-5
clone_size: NA
d_call: NA
cdr3_aa: CASSLYGGAQPQHF
cdr3_nt: TGTGCCAGCAGCCTATATGGGGGTGCTCAGCCCCAGCATTTT

v_call: TRBV15
j_call: TRBJ1-1
clone_size: once
d_call: TRBD1
cdr3_aa: CATSRDQGAVTEAFF
cdr3_nt: TGTGCCACCAGCAGAGATCAGGGGGCGGTCACTGAAGCTTTCTTT

v_call: TRBV10-2
j_call: TRBJ1-1
clone_size: NA
d_call: NA
cdr3_aa: CASESGNTEAFF
cdr3_nt: TGCGCCAGCGAATCTGGCAACACTGAAGCTTTCTTT

v_call: TRBV24-1
j_call: TRBJ2-1
clone_size: NA
d_call: NA
cdr3_aa: CATSDLGPPEQFF
cdr3_nt: TGTGCCACCAGTGATTTGGGGCCACCTGAGCAGTTCTTC

v_call: TRBV6-5
j_call: TRBJ1-1
clone_size: NA
d_call: NA
cdr3_aa: CASRVSNTEAFF
cdr3_nt: TGTGCCAGCAGAGTCTCAAACACTGAAGCTTTCTTT

v_call: TRBV19
j_call: TRBJ2-7
clone_size: NA
d_call: NA
cdr3_aa: CASSRNLSGEQYF
cdr3_nt: TGTGCCAGTAGTCGGAACCTGAGTGGCGAGCAGTACTTC

v_call: TRBV2
j_call: TRBJ1-5
clone_size: NA
d_call: NA
cdr3_aa: CASSEGFRAAPQHF
cdr3_nt: TGTGCCAGCAGTGAAGGTTTTCGGGCAGCTCCCCAGCATTTT

v_call: TRBV19
j_call: TRBJ2-1
clone_size: NA
d_call: NA
cdr3_aa: CASSIFGYNEQFF
cdr3_nt: TGTGCCAGTAGTATTTTTGGGTACAATGAGCAGTTCTTC

v_call: TRBV19
j_call: TRBJ2-1
clone_size: NA
d_call: NA
cdr3_aa: CASSIVRSSYNEQFF
cdr3_nt: TGTGCCAGTAGTATAGTCCGAAGCTCCTACAATGAGCAGTTCTTC

v_call: TRBV11-2
j_call: TRBJ1-1
clone_size: once
d_call: NA
cdr3_aa: CASSLTQLRTEAFF
cdr3_nt: TGTGCCAGCAGCTTAACGCAGTTGCGCACTGAAGCTTTCTTT

v_call: TRBV7-9
j_call: TRBJ2-1
clone_size: NA
d_call: TRBD2
cdr3_aa: CASSPGTSANEQFF
cdr3_nt: TGTGCCAGCAGCCCTGGGACTAGCGCCAATGAGCAGTTCTTC

v_call: TRBV9
j_call: TRBJ1-2
clone_size: once
d_call: NA
cdr3_aa: CASSDRTGTF
cdr3_nt: TGTGCCAGCAGTGACAGGACTGGGACCTTC

v_call: TRBV6-6
j_call: TRBJ1-5
clone_size: NA
d_call: NA
cdr3_aa: CASSYPGMGKAPQHF
cdr3_nt: TGTGCCAGCAGTTACCCAGGGATGGGAAAGGCGCCCCAGCATTTT

v_call: TRBV9
j_call: TRBJ2-2
clone_size: NA
d_call: TRBD1
cdr3_aa: CASSSDRDTGELFF
cdr3_nt: TGTGCCAGCAGCTCGGACAGGGACACCGGGGAGCTGTTTTTT

v_call: TRBV7-9
j_call: TRBJ2-1
clone_size: NA
d_call: NA
cdr3_aa: CASSLAGTYNEQFF
cdr3_nt: TGTGCCAGCAGCTTAGCGGGAACCTACAATGAGCAGTTCTTC

v_call: TRBV5-1
j_call: TRBJ2-5
clone_size: NA
d_call: TRBD2
cdr3_aa: CASSVGLAGFRVAQYF
cdr3_nt: TGCGCCAGCAGCGTAGGACTAGCGGGGTTCAGGGTTGCCCAGTACTTC

v_call: TRBV28
j_call: TRBJ2-3
clone_size: NA
d_call: NA
cdr3_aa: CASSLLGVGGDTQYF
cdr3_nt: TGTGCCAGCAGTTTACTGGGAGTAGGAGGAGATACGCAGTATTTT

v_call: TRBV11-3
j_call: TRBJ1-3
clone_size: NA
d_call: NA
cdr3_aa: CASSEGGHLSGNTIYF
cdr3_nt: TGTGCCAGCAGCGAAGGGGGACATCTCTCTGGAAACACCATATATTTT

v_call: TRBV30
j_call: TRBJ1-6
clone_size: NA
d_call: NA
cdr3_aa: CAWAAPRFIYNSPLHF
cdr3_nt: TGTGCCTGGGCGGCCCCGCGCTTCATCTATAATTCACCCCTCCACTTT

v_call: TRBV7-2
j_call: TRBJ1-3
clone_size: NA
d_call: NA
cdr3_aa: CASSFSGQHSGNTIYF
cdr3_nt: TGTGCCAGCAGCTTTTCCGGACAGCACTCTGGAAACACCATATATTTT

v_call: TRBV5-5
j_call: TRBJ2-7
clone_size: NA
d_call: TRBD1
cdr3_aa: CASSGRWDRGFEQYF
cdr3_nt: TGTGCCAGCAGCGGACGGTGGGACAGGGGGTTCGAGCAGTACTTC

v_call: TRBV25-1
j_call: TRBJ2-7
clone_size: NA
d_call: NA
cdr3_aa: CASSEQGYEQYF
cdr3_nt: TGTGCCAGCAGTGAGCAAGGCTACGAGCAGTACTTC